This entry lists 8 T cell receptor beta chains sequenced from one sample in a study of T cell responses to AZD1222 COVID-19 vaccine. Data came from immunoSEQ multiplex PCR; TCRdb stores just in-frame clones and leaves some out. This sample has 65,000 to 100,000 clones, with 91% found just once. Specimen: peripheral blood, collected 28 days after the second AZD1222 dose. The receptors shown here come from an adult who received the AZD1222 COVID-19 vaccine.

This sequence joins TRBV6-2 or TRBV6-3 and TRBJ1-5, with 7 nucleotides matching TRBD1. V was pared by 6 bases and J by 7 bases, with 6 bases of the junction left unmatched. CDR3 length equals 13 residues. Germline CDR1 and CDR2: MNHEY and SVGEGT. In DNA form, the CDR3 reads TGTGCCAGCAGCCCCGACAGGGCGCAGCCCCAGCATTTT. Its translation: CASSPDRAQPQHF.

The chain carries TRBV28 and TRBJ2-1; 7 bases align to TRBD1. After removal of 5 bases from V and 10 bases from J, the junction contained 2 bases not matched to a gene. Germline CDR1 and CDR2: MDHEN and SYDVKM. This CDR3 is 11 amino acids long. Written as DNA, the CDR3 is TGTGCCAGCAGTCAGACAGGGGAGCAGTTCTTC. It yields the protein CASSQTGEQFF.

V is TRBV3-1 (or the pseudogene TRBV3-2) and J is TRBJ2-1; possible D gene TRBD1, 6 bases. CDR1 and CDR2 from the germline V gene are LGHDT and YNNKEL (reference sequence). V dropped 5 bases and J dropped 4 bases, with 15 bases sitting between them. The CDR3 has 15 residues. CDR3 region: CASSRTGNPYNEQFF. The CDR3 DNA follows: TGTGCCAGCAGCAGAACAGGGAACCCGTACAATGAGCAGTTCTTC.

V usage is TRBV12-3 or TRBV12-4 and J usage is TRBJ1-1; D remains ambiguous. This CDR3 contains 13 residues. V was pared by 3 bases and J by 3 bases, with 8 bases between. CDR3 protein: CASSLKGDTEAFF. CDR3 coding DNA: TGTGCCAGCAGTTTGAAAGGAGACACTGAAGCTTTCTTT.

This clone was seen once. V and J are TRBV6-5 and TRBJ2-7; TRBD2 agrees at 9 bases. Unmatched junction bases numbered 7, after V lost 7 bases and J lost 3 bases. Germline V lookup: CDR1 MNHEY, CDR2 SVGAGI. The CDR3 sequence is 14 residues long. The CDR3 DNA is TGTGCCAGCATTCGGACTAGCGACTTCTACGAGCAGTACTTC. Protein sequence: CASIRTSDFYEQYF.

V gene TRBV28 combines with J gene TRBJ2-7; 11 bases line up with TRBD2. The V and J ends lost 3 bases and 3 bases, in that order; junction bases with no gene match: 1. The CDR3 covers 14 residues. The germline V gene encodes CDR1 MDHEN and CDR2 SYDVKM. Here the CDR3 DNA reads TGTGCCAGCAGTTTGGGACTAGCGGACTACGAGCAGTACTTC. It specifies CASSLGLADYEQYF.

The CDR3 loop reads CASSTGGRVIQYF. The DNA of the CDR3 is TGTGCCAGCAGTACAGGGGGCCGGGTCATTCAGTACTTC. The V gene is TRBV28, the J gene TRBJ2-4, with TRBD1 matching over 9 bases. V shed 5 bases, J shed 9 bases, and the junction held 5 bases outside the gene matches. The length of the CDR3 is 13 residues. Germline V gene lookup returns CDR1 MDHEN and CDR2 SYDVKM.

This chain uses TRBV7-9 with TRBJ1-4; D uncertain. Trimming removed 8 bases at V and 6 bases at J, with 16 bases between. The V gene's germline CDR1 is SEHNR and CDR2 FQNEAQ (reference sequence). This CDR3 has 14 amino acids. CDR3 coding DNA: TGTGCCAGCGGCCCCAGTGGCCGGGATGAAAAACTGTTTTTT. Its protein product is CASGPSGRDEKLFF. The variable domain in full, completed from reference TRBV7-9 and TRBJ1-4, reads DTGVSQNPRHKITKRGQNVTFRCDPISEHNRLYWYRQTLGQGPEFLTYFQNEAQLEKSRLLSDRFSAERPKGSFSTLEIQRTEQGDSAMYLCASGPSGRDEKLFFGSGTQLSVL.